The next 15 T cell receptor beta chains were all read from a single sample in a study of T-cell memory formation after mild COVID-19. TCRdb re-called the 5' RACE reads with MiXCR, one entry per CDR3 protein. The sample shows 120,000 or so distinct CDR3 sequences, around 6.3% of them seen only once. The sample consisted of PBMCs or a T cell subset sorted from them (not recorded which). The receptors originated from an adult woman who had mild COVID-19 (a few samples of this study predate the infection). Cell type and time point are not known.

This clonotype has a handful of counts. Here the CDR3 DNA reads TGCGCCAGCAGCTTGACAGGGCCCTCGGAGCCCCAGCATTTT. Translating gives CASSLTGPSEPQHF. This sequence joins TRBV5-1 and TRBJ1-5; maybe TRBD1 (6 bases). Germline V gene lookup returns CDR1 SGHRS and CDR2 YFSETQ. The ends were cut back, 1 base at V and 8 bases at J, with 13 bases in the middle. This CDR3 contains 14 residues.

This clonotype was picked up a small number of times. V is TRBV7-6 and J is TRBJ2-7; D is possibly TRBD1 (6 bases). V lost 2 bases and J lost 7, with 24 bases in between. This CDR3 has 17 residues. CDR1 and CDR2 from the germline V gene are SGHVS and FNYEAQ. The CDR3, as DNA: TGTGCCAGCAGCTTAAGTTTTCGGGACATCACACGGGGTGAGCAGTACTTC. Protein sequence: CASSLSFRDITRGEQYF.

This clonotype was recorded a few times. The V call is TRBV20-1, the J call TRBJ2-7; TRBD1 matches at 8 bases. V shed 3 bases, J shed 1 base, and the junction held 5 bases outside the gene matches. Germline values: CDR1 DFQATT, CDR2 SNEGSKA (reference sequence). The CDR3 covers 14 residues. The CDR3 loop is CSASRGQASYEQYF. CDR3 bases: TGCAGTGCTAGTAGGGGACAGGCATCCTACGAGCAGTACTTC.

Ten or more counts support this clonotype. The gene calls are TRBV20-1 and TRBJ1-1; D not certain. The CDR3 consists of 13 residues. V lost 0 bases, J lost 3 bases, and 8 bases lay in between. Germline CDR1 reads DFQATT; CDR2 reads SNEGSKA (reference sequence). The CDR3 DNA reads as TGCAGTGCTAGAGATGGACGGTACACTGAAGCTTTCTTT. The encoded protein is CSARDGRYTEAFF.

This clonotype was recorded at least ten times. CDR3 in amino acids: CASSPDRVLGSEQFF. For the CDR3, the DNA is TGTGCCAGCAGTCCTGACAGGGTGCTGGGGAGTGAGCAGTTCTTC. This chain joins TRBV27 and TRBJ2-1, with 7 bases fitting TRBD1. The CDR3 has 15 amino acids. From germline, CDR1 is MNHEY and CDR2 SMNVEV (reference sequence). Losses at the gene ends were 5 bases for V and 9 bases for J; bases not matched to a gene: 13.

This clonotype was seen many times. The rearrangement joins TRBV12-3 or TRBV12-4 to TRBJ1-6; D unresolved. The CDR3 has 14 residues. V was trimmed by 6 bases and J by 7 bases, leaving 13 bases between them. CDR3 sequence (DNA): TGTGCCAGCAGCCTCGGGGTTCAGAATTCACCCCTCCACTTT. Amino acid sequence: CASSLGVQNSPLHF.

At least ten counts were recorded for this clonotype. V gene TRBV5-1 combines with J gene TRBJ2-1; the match to TRBD2 covers 8 bases. The V segment lost 0 bases and the J segment 5 bases; nucleotides outside the gene matches: 4. Per germline, CDR1 SGHRS and CDR2 YFSETQ. The CDR3 totals 15 residues. The CDR3 DNA reads as TGCGCCAGCAGCTTGGTTGCGGGGGGAGACAATGAGCAGTTCTTC. Translating it yields CASSLVAGGDNEQFF. Variable domain in full (rest from reference TRBV5-1 and TRBJ2-1): KAGVTQTPRYLIKTRGQQVTLSCSPISGHRSVSWYQQTPGQGLQFLFEYFSETQRNKGNFPGRFSGRQFSNSRSEMNVSTLELGDSALYLCASSLVAGGDNEQFFGPGTRLTVL.

The chain joins TRBV4-1 to TRBJ1-1; D is ambiguous. The CDR3 sequence is 16 residues long. Germline V gives CDR1 MGHRA, CDR2 YSYEKL. The V and J ends lost 2 bases and 1 base respectively, with 14 bases between them. CDR3: CASSQNLVGRNTEAFF. CDR3 DNA sequence: TGCGCCAGCAGCCAAAACTTAGTGGGGAGGAACACTGAAGCTTTCTTT.

A few counts support this clonotype. V and J are TRBV5-1 and TRBJ1-5; the match to TRBD1 covers 9 bases. CDR3 length equals 15 residues. Unmatched junction bases numbered 2, after V lost 0 bases and J lost 4 bases. CDR1 and CDR2 (germline): SGHRS, YFSETQ. The CDR3 spells CASSLDGTGNQPQHF. CDR3 sequence (DNA): TGCGCCAGCAGCTTGGATGGGACAGGGAATCAGCCCCAGCATTTT.

The genes are TRBV5-1 and TRBJ2-7, with 8 bases matching TRBD1. The CDR3 sequence is 17 residues long. V shed 0 bases, J shed 3 bases, and the junction held 11 bases outside the gene matches. The germline gives CDR1 SGHRS, CDR2 YFSETQ. The CDR3 sequence: CASSLGDRSDDFYEQYF. The DNA of the CDR3 is TGCGCCAGCAGCTTGGGGGACAGGTCTGATGATTTCTACGAGCAGTACTTC. Looking up the rest from reference TRBV5-1 and TRBJ2-7 gives the full variable domain: KAGVTQTPRYLIKTRGQQVTLSCSPISGHRSVSWYQQTPGQGLQFLFEYFSETQRNKGNFPGRFSGRQFSNSRSEMNVSTLELGDSALYLCASSLGDRSDDFYEQYFGPGTRLTVT.

The chain carries TRBV29-1 and TRBJ2-5, with D maybe TRBD2 (5 bases). The V and J ends lost 3 bases and 5 bases respectively, with 10 bases between them. CDR1 SQVTM and CDR2 ANQGSEA come from the germline V gene. This CDR3 is 12 amino acids long. CDR3 region: CSVDPRRETQYF. DNA for the CDR3: TGCAGCGTTGATCCGAGGAGGGAGACCCAGTACTTC.

This clonotype was detected only a few times. The V and J genes are TRBV20-1 and TRBJ1-3; a weak D match, TRBD1 (6 bases). Germline CDR1 is DFQATT and CDR2 is SNEGSKA (reference sequence). CDR3 length: 15 residues. V was shortened by 6 bases and J by 0 bases, with 15 bases between the two germline ends. CDR3 in DNA: TGCAGTGCCCAGGACAGAATACTCTCTGGAAACACCATATATTTT. Protein: CSAQDRILSGNTIYF.

In its sample, this clonotype was seen a few times. The rearrangement links TRBV6-1 to TRBJ1-5; no clear D gene. There are 15 residues in the CDR3. Germline CDR1 MNHNS, CDR2 SASEGT. V was trimmed by 1 base and J by 8 bases, leaving 15 bases between them. CDR3 loop: CASSEVDSGREPQHF. In nucleotides, the CDR3 is TGTGCCAGCAGTGAAGTGGACTCCGGTCGTGAGCCCCAGCATTTT.

Many counts were recorded for this clonotype. The chain couples TRBV7-9 to TRBJ2-1; D gene ambiguous. Per the germline V gene, CDR1 is SEHNR and CDR2 is FQNEAQ (reference sequence). V was pared by 3 bases and J by 10 bases, with 19 bases between. CDR3 length: 15 amino acids. Here the CDR3 reads CASSFLEATAAEQFF. CDR3 bases: TGTGCCAGCAGCTTTCTTGAAGCCACGGCGGCCGAGCAGTTCTTC.

This clonotype appeared a few times. The chain has TRBV6-5 and TRBJ2-7; 9 bases are a match to TRBD1. Germline V gene sequence: CDR1 MNHEY, CDR2 SVGAGI. V lost 7 bases to trimming and J lost 3 bases; unmatched junction nucleotides: 7. The length of the CDR3 is 14 residues. CDR3 DNA sequence: TGTGCCAGCAAGGGCCGGGGACAGGGCTACGAGCAGTACTTC. The encoded protein is CASKGRGQGYEQYF.